Presented here are 7 T cell receptor beta chains from one specimen sequenced in a study of T-cell reconstitution after alpha-beta-depleted transplantation in children. TCRbeta library construction was performed incorporating unique molecular identifiers. From the PCR reads, TCRdb called clonotypes with MiXCR, one entry per CDR3 protein. Among hundreds of thousands of distinct CDR3 sequences listed, 13% were seen once. Sequencing was performed on PBMCs, mostly from graft donor cells, taken 360 days after TCRalphabeta/CD19-depleted stem cell transplant. The receptors shown here come from a male patient between 5 and 17 years old who had a stem cell transplant for acute myeloid leukemia, so the T cells may come from the graft donor.

A few counts support this clonotype. This rearrangement joins TRBV29-1 to TRBJ2-2; D is perhaps TRBD1 (5 bases). The V gene lost 4 bases and the J gene lost 4 bases, with 16 bases spanning the gap. The V gene's germline CDR1 is SQVTM and CDR2 ANQGSEA. The CDR3 spans 15 residues. The CDR3 spells CSVGPWQGGTGELFF. The DNA of the CDR3 is TGCAGCGTTGGTCCATGGCAGGGTGGCACCGGGGAGCTGTTTTTT.

This clonotype was seen a handful of times. The V and J genes are TRBV4-1 and TRBJ2-3; TRBD2 matches 16 bases. The length of the CDR3 is 23 residues. The ends lost 0 bases at V and 3 bases at J; junction bases unmatched: 18. Germline V CDR1 and CDR2: MGHRA, YSYEKL. The CDR3 region has the DNA TGCGCCAGCAGCCAAGATAGGAGGGTCCCGGGACTAGCGGGAGGGCCAACGACAGATACGCAGTATTTT. Translated: CASSQDRRVPGLAGGPTTDTQYF.

The chain joins TRBV20-1 to TRBJ2-5; TRBD2 matches at 10 bases. The germline V gene has CDR1 DFQATT and CDR2 SNEGSKA (reference sequence). The CDR3 spans 16 residues. Trimming removed 4 bases from V and 1 base from J; junction bases left unmatched: 9. This chain's CDR3 is CSATRDSGRFQETQYF. In DNA, the CDR3 is TGCAGTGCTACCCGGGATAGCGGGAGGTTCCAAGAGACCCAGTACTTC.

The chain carries TRBV5-1 and TRBJ1-2; possibly TRBD1 for D (5 bases). The CDR3 runs 13 residues. With 2 bases removed from V and 8 bases from J, the gap between germline ends came to 13 bases. The germline gives CDR1 SGHRS, CDR2 YFSETQ. CDR3 sequence (DNA): TGCGCCAGCAGCTTCTCAGGGTTGGAAGGCTACACCTTC. Translation gives CASSFSGLEGYTF.

There are a few counts of this clonotype. This sequence joins TRBV6-5 and TRBJ2-2, with a possible D match to TRBD2 (5 bases). CDR1 and CDR2 (germline): MNHEY, SVGAGI. V lost 4 bases, J lost 6 bases, and 21 bases lay in between. This CDR3 has 17 amino acids. Written as DNA, the CDR3 is TGTGCCAGCAGTTTTCGCCCTAGCAGGTGGTATCCCGGGGAGCTGTTTTTT. Translation: CASSFRPSRWYPGELFF.

The V call is TRBV29-1, the J call TRBJ2-3; D not certain. The CDR3 contains 14 residues. Deletions cut 3 bases from V and 2 bases from J, with 12 bases between. Germline CDR1 is SQVTM and CDR2 is ANQGSEA. The CDR3 nucleotides are TGCAGCGTTGACTATTCTCTTAACACAGATACGCAGTATTTT. Protein: CSVDYSLNTDTQYF.

This chain connects TRBV29-1 to TRBJ2-2; 8 positions match TRBD1. Germline CDR1 and CDR2: SQVTM and ANQGSEA. The CDR3 is 14 residues long. After removal of 5 bases from V and 4 bases from J, the junction contained 6 bases not matched to a gene. The CDR3 DNA follows: TGCAGCGTTTTCGCCGACAGGGGCACCGGGGAGCTGTTTTTT. This translates into CSVFADRGTGELFF.